The source of this T cell receptor (beta chain) is a study of CD4+ T cells in melanoma. This table comes from immunoSEQ multiplex PCR, and its TCRdb copy is limited to in-frame clones, with some not included. The data contain about 13,000 clones, roughly three quarters of them singletons. The germline V gene encodes CDR1 SGDLS and CDR2 YYNGEE. The CDR3 is made up of 15 amino acids. The germline V and J ends were trimmed by 4 bases and 1 base, with 14 bases remaining between them. The study, taken as a whole, reports: Diverse differentiation states were reported for melanoma neoantigen-specific CD4+ T cells. CD8+ T cell, macrophage and B cell function reportedly correlated with neoantigen-specific CD4+ T cells.

This clone is a singleton in its sample. Its antigen is unidentified. This TCR derives from a human donor with melanoma. Sequenced material: cells from a culture (not recorded whether cultured in vitro). The J gene is TRBJ1-1, the V gene TRBV9, with D tentatively TRBD1 (5 bases). The CDR3 loop is CASSTRGTQNTEAFF. The CDR3 DNA sequence: TGTGCCAGCAGCACCCGGGGGACCCAGAACACTGAAGCTTTCTTT.